The 26 T cell receptor beta chains below all came from one sample that was sequenced in a study of blood T cell repertoires in COVID-19 (dated by TCRdb to 2018 to 2021). Libraries were made using the immunoSEQ multiplex PCR assay. This immuneACCESS table, as held by TCRdb, lists in-frame sequences with V and J called but not all clones. Of the missing ones, under half trace to an unresolved V gene in checked studies; the others have no known cause. Counted in this sample were around 23,000 clones; about 89% of them appeared once. Less than 5.5% of the sample belongs to the ten largest clones. Material for sequencing was peripheral blood. The receptor source for this set is a man in his fifties or sixties with active COVID-19.

V gene TRBV7-9 combines with J gene TRBJ2-7; 7 bases match TRBD1. V lost 5 bases, J lost 0 bases, and 4 bases stayed unmatched. The germline V gene has CDR1 SEHNR and CDR2 FQNEAQ (reference sequence). The CDR3 is 14 amino acids. The CDR3 coding sequence is TGTGCCAGCAGCCACCGGGACAGCTCCTACGAGCAGTACTTC. Amino acid sequence: CASSHRDSSYEQYF.

This chain uses TRBV6-2 or TRBV6-3 with TRBJ2-1; TRBD2 aligns across 11 bases. CDR1 is MNHEY, CDR2 SVGEGT, per germline. The CDR3 length is 14 residues. V dropped 6 bases and J dropped 6; count of bases not matched to a gene: 4. For the CDR3, the DNA is TGTGCCAGCAGCCTAGCGGGGGGAGGCAATGAGCAGTTCTTC. It specifies CASSLAGGGNEQFF.

V is TRBV13 and J is TRBJ1-3; 7 bases line up with TRBD1. From germline, CDR1 is PRHDT and CDR2 FYEKMQ (reference sequence). The CDR3 runs 16 residues. V shed 5 bases, J shed 4 bases, and the junction held 11 bases outside the gene matches. As DNA, the CDR3 is TGTGCCAGCAGCCGACCTACAGGGGCGGGCGGAAACACCATATATTTT. This translates into CASSRPTGAGGNTIYF.

CDR3 nucleotides: TGCGCCAGCAGCCAAGAACTGGACAGGCCCTATGGCTACACCTTC. The encoded protein is CASSQELDRPYGYTF. The rearrangement uses TRBV4-3 and TRBJ1-2; TRBD1 agrees at 7 bases. Germline assignment: CDR1 LGHNA and CDR2 YSLEER. V shed 0 bases and J 4 bases; nucleotides not matched to a gene: 5. CDR3 size: 15 residues.

V is TRBV25-1 and J is TRBJ1-2; D is perhaps TRBD1 (5 bases). V lost 3 bases, J lost 1 base, and 12 bases lay in between. CDR1 is MGHDK, CDR2 SYGVNS, per germline. The CDR3 covers 15 residues. CDR3 coding DNA: TGTGCCAGCAGTGAGATCGGGGACTATAACTATGGCTACACCTTC. Protein sequence: CASSEIGDYNYGYTF.

This rearrangement joins TRBV5-1 to TRBJ2-7, with TRBD1 matching 7 bases. Germline CDR1 SGHRS, CDR2 YFSETQ. The CDR3 contains 15 residues. Trimming removed 7 bases from V and 0 bases from J; junction bases left unmatched: 10. CDR3 in DNA: TGCGCCAGCGGTACGGGACAGATAAGCTCCTACGAGCAGTACTTC. This translates into CASGTGQISSYEQYF.

This chain connects TRBV18 to TRBJ2-7; 15 bases line up with TRBD2. The CDR3 length is 17 residues. Trimming cost V 0 bases and J 2 bases; bases outside gene matches: 2. The V gene's germline CDR1 is KGHSH and CDR2 LQKENI. CDR3 loop: CASSPPGLAGGAYEQYF. As DNA, the CDR3 is TGTGCCAGCTCACCACCGGGACTAGCGGGAGGCGCCTACGAGCAGTACTTC.

This clone is a singleton in its sample. The V call is TRBV5-1, the J call TRBJ2-7; tentatively, D is TRBD2 (5 bases). V gave up 0 bases and J gave up 3 bases, with 10 bases separating them. Germline CDR1 and CDR2: SGHRS and YFSETQ. CDR3 length: 14 residues. CDR3 bases: TGCGCCAGCAGCTTGGCCGGAGGAGACTACGAGCAGTACTTC. Its translation is CASSLAGGDYEQYF.

The chain links TRBV5-5 to TRBJ2-1; 7 nucleotides line up with TRBD1. This CDR3 is 13 amino acids long. Germline assignment: CDR1 SGHKS and CDR2 YYEKEE (reference sequence). V gave up 5 bases and J gave up 7 bases; unmatched junction bases: 6. The CDR3 spells CASRTTGLNEQFF. The CDR3 DNA is TGTGCCAGCAGAACGACAGGGCTAAATGAGCAGTTCTTC.

The gene calls are TRBV5-1 and TRBJ1-2; TRBD1 matches 7 bases. V was pared by 0 bases and J by 0 bases, with 11 bases of the junction left unmatched. CDR3 size: 18 residues. CDR1 is SGHRS, CDR2 YFSETQ, per germline. The CDR3: CASSLDGGDSSPNYGYTF. CDR3 sequence (DNA): TGCGCCAGCAGCTTGGATGGTGGGGACAGTTCCCCTAACTATGGCTACACCTTC.

The chain recombines TRBV19 with TRBJ2-3, with D possibly being TRBD2 (6 bases). V lost 8 bases and J lost 3, with 18 bases in between. The CDR3 runs to 15 residues. CDR1 and CDR2 (germline): LNHDA, SQIVND (reference sequence). Here the CDR3 reads CASQVGGVKTDTQYF. In DNA form, the CDR3 reads TGTGCCAGTCAGGTCGGAGGGGTCAAAACAGATACGCAGTATTTT.

The sample holds one count of this clone. The chain couples TRBV6-4 to TRBJ1-5; D is ambiguous. The V gene lost 5 bases and the J gene lost 6 bases, with 11 bases spanning the gap. The CDR3 covers 13 residues. Germline lookup yields CDR1 MRHNA and CDR2 SNTAGT. CDR3 bases: TGTGCCAGCAGTACGGTGGCGGGTCAGCCCCAGCATTTT. Translation: CASSTVAGQPQHF.

The chain recombines TRBV24-1 with TRBJ2-5; D perhaps matches TRBD1 (5 bases). Germline assignment: CDR1 KGHDR and CDR2 SFDVKD. V was cut by 3 bases and J by 4 bases, with 20 bases left in between. This CDR3 comprises 17 residues. DNA of the CDR3: TGTGCCACCAGTGATCCTTCCCTGGGGCCCGCCGGAGAGACCCAGTACTTC. Translating gives CATSDPSLGPAGETQYF.

The J gene is TRBJ2-2, the V gene TRBV7-9; 8 bases match TRBD1. The CDR3 is 16 residues long. Germline CDR1 SEHNR, CDR2 FQNEAQ (reference sequence). V shed 3 bases and J 4 bases; nucleotides not matched to a gene: 7. The CDR3 DNA follows: TGTGCCAGCAGCTTGCGGGCAGGGGGCGGCACCGGGGAGCTGTTTTTT. It specifies CASSLRAGGGTGELFF.

V usage is TRBV7-2 and J usage is TRBJ2-4; perhaps TRBD1 as D (6 bases). The CDR3 loop spans 14 amino acids. Germline loops: CDR1 SGHTA, CDR2 FQGNSA. Between the trimmed V and J ends, which lost 7 bases and 7 bases, there was a span of 17 bases. Written as DNA, the CDR3 is TGTGCCAGCAACTCTGGGGGCGTTTTGAACATTCAGTACTTC. Amino acid sequence: CASNSGGVLNIQYF.

The chain has TRBV6-6 and TRBJ1-1; D is uncertain. Trimming cost V 2 bases and J 5 bases, with 12 bases left between them. Germline CDR1 is MNHNY and CDR2 is SVGAGI (reference sequence). The CDR3 has 14 amino acids. The CDR3, as DNA: TGTGCCAGCAGTTACCTATACACAGAAACTGAAGCTTTCTTT. It encodes CASSYLYTETEAFF.

This sequence joins TRBV28 and TRBJ2-3, with 12 bases matching TRBD2. Germline V gene sequence: CDR1 MDHEN, CDR2 SYDVKM. The CDR3 length is 18 residues. V lost 4 bases, J lost 7 bases, and 15 bases stayed unmatched. This CDR3 reads CASSSSLAGGQNIHTQYF. CDR3 sequence (DNA): TGTGCCAGCAGTTCGTCACTAGCGGGAGGACAAAATATACATACGCAGTATTTT.

The V call is TRBV6-1, the J call TRBJ1-2; TRBD1 aligns across 10 bases. This CDR3 is 16 amino acids long. Germline V gene sequence: CDR1 MNHNS, CDR2 SASEGT. Trimming took 4 bases from V and 4 from J; bases not matched to a gene: 9. CDR3 in amino acids: CASSGETGGDFYGYTF. CDR3 coding DNA: TGTGCCAGCAGTGGGGAGACAGGGGGCGATTTCTATGGCTACACCTTC.

The J gene is TRBJ2-7, the V gene TRBV4-3; D possibly corresponds to TRBD1 (5 bases). Germline V gives CDR1 LGHNA, CDR2 YSLEER. The CDR3 is 15 amino acids. V lost 0 bases to trimming and J lost 2 bases, with 11 bases between them. Written as DNA, the CDR3 is TGCGCCAGCAGCCAAGAGTGGCAGGGAACCTACGAGCAGTACTTC. Protein sequence: CASSQEWQGTYEQYF.

The rearrangement uses TRBV7-9 and TRBJ2-7; 8 positions match TRBD1. The CDR3 loop spans 14 amino acids. J gave up 6 bases and V 1 base, and 5 bases lay outside the gene matches. CDR1 is SEHNR, CDR2 FQNEAQ, per germline (reference sequence). This CDR3 is CASSLGQGLSEQYF. As DNA, the CDR3 is TGTGCCAGCAGCTTAGGACAGGGGCTGAGCGAGCAGTACTTC. The full variable domain, rest sourced from reference TRBV7-9 and TRBJ2-7, is DTGVSQNPRHKITKRGQNVTFRCDPISEHNRLYWYRQTLGQGPEFLTYFQNEAQLEKSRLLSDRFSAERPKGSFSTLEIQRTEQGDSAMYLCASSLGQGLSEQYFGPGTRLTVT.

The CDR3 spells CASSLGGAGVNSPLHF. CDR3 DNA sequence: TGTGCCAGCAGCTTAGGAGGTGCAGGGGTTAATTCACCCCTCCACTTT. The chain carries TRBV7-8 and TRBJ1-6; D perhaps matches TRBD1 (6 bases). Deletions cut 1 base from V and 6 bases from J, with 13 bases between. The CDR3 runs to 16 residues. CDR1 is SGHVS, CDR2 FQNEAQ, per germline.

The rearrangement links TRBV19 to TRBJ2-2; 8 nucleotides line up with TRBD1. Germline CDR1 and CDR2: LNHDA and SQIVND (reference sequence). This CDR3 has 14 residues. After removal of 8 bases from V and 5 bases from J, the junction contained 7 bases not matched to a gene. The CDR3 sequence: CASRFRGQTGELFF. CDR3 in DNA: TGTGCCAGTCGATTCAGGGGGCAGACCGGGGAGCTGTTTTTT.

This chain's CDR3 is CASSLGPSYGYTF. The CDR3 DNA reads TGTGCCAGCAGTTTAGGGCCCTCCTATGGCTACACCTTC. This rearrangement joins TRBV12-3 or TRBV12-4 to TRBJ1-2; D unclear. The CDR3 has 13 residues. V was trimmed by 1 base and J by 4 bases, leaving 7 bases between them.

This rearrangement joins TRBV30 to TRBJ1-4; D is undetermined. This CDR3 is built from 16 residues. Germline V gene sequence: CDR1 GTSNPN, CDR2 SVGIG (reference sequence). Trimming pared 0 bases from V and 0 bases from J, leaving 11 bases between. CDR3 region: CAWSVGGYATNEKLFF. As DNA, the CDR3 is TGTGCCTGGAGTGTTGGAGGGTATGCAACTAATGAAAAACTGTTTTTT.

The rearrangement uses TRBV6-5 and TRBJ2-1; the match to TRBD2 covers 13 bases. CDR3 length: 16 amino acids. Germline values: CDR1 MNHEY, CDR2 SVGAGI. V lost 4 bases to trimming and J lost 8 bases; unmatched junction nucleotides: 8. CDR3 amino acids: CASSSQGLAGRDEQFF. The CDR3 region has the DNA TGTGCCAGCAGTTCCCAGGGACTAGCGGGAAGGGATGAGCAGTTCTTC.

This chain uses TRBV19 with TRBJ2-1; TRBD2 aligns across 14 bases. The CDR3 consists of 14 residues. V trimming: 6 bases; J trimming: 10 bases; junction bases outside the gene matches: 5. Germline V gene lookup returns CDR1 LNHDA and CDR2 SQIVND (reference sequence). Here the CDR3 reads CASSPGLAGVEQFF. The CDR3 DNA follows: TGTGCCAGTAGCCCGGGACTAGCGGGAGTAGAGCAGTTCTTC.